The 27 T cell receptor beta chains below were found in one sample sequenced in a study of CD8 T cells in ankylosing spondylitis. Points from the study as a whole: Apparently characteristic of ankylosing spondylitis blood was a TCR beta motif (roughly 8 highly homologous variants).

TCRdb used MiXCR to reprocess the 5' RACE reads, holding one entry per CDR3 protein. This sample has more than 500,000 distinct CDR3 sequences, with less than 6% found just once. No cognate antigen is known for these TCRs. What was sequenced was blood, either unsorted or a sorted T cell fraction (not recorded which). These receptors came from a male donor with ankylosing spondylitis.

This clonotype was seen more than once but under ten times. The chain's CDR3 is CASRVTRDEQFF. CDR3 bases: TGTGCCAGCAGAGTTACTCGGGATGAGCAGTTCTTC. The genes are TRBV12-3 or TRBV12-4 and TRBJ2-1; D uncertain. The length of the CDR3 is 12 residues. Trimming removed 6 bases at V and 8 bases at J, with 11 bases between.

CDR3 loop: CASSQEGSGRGYEETQYF. The CDR3 region has the DNA TGCGCCAGCAGCCAAGAAGGTAGCGGCAGGGGGTATGAGGAGACCCAGTACTTC. This sequence joins TRBV4-1 and TRBJ2-5; D might be TRBD1 (7 bases). V lost 0 bases to trimming and J lost 5 bases, with 22 bases between them. CDR1 is MGHRA, CDR2 YSYEKL, per germline. The CDR3 consists of 18 residues.

V gene TRBV27 combines with J gene TRBJ2-1, with TRBD1 identical over 9 bases. The CDR3 spans 15 residues. The junction had 4 bases not matched to a gene; V was cut back by 2 bases and J by 5 bases. Germline V gene sequence: CDR1 MNHEY, CDR2 SMNVEV (reference sequence). CDR3 protein: CASSLMGQGHNEQFF. Here the CDR3 DNA reads TGTGCCAGCAGTTTAATGGGACAGGGTCACAATGAGCAGTTCTTC.

This clonotype was detected ten times or more. The genes are TRBV7-2 and TRBJ1-4; D gene unclear. Per the germline V gene, CDR1 is SGHTA and CDR2 is FQGNSA. The CDR3 consists of 14 residues. V lost 5 bases and J lost 8, with 15 bases in between. The CDR3 sequence: CASSLTLRGEKLFF. CDR3 DNA: TGTGCCAGCAGCCTAACACTTAGAGGAGAAAAACTGTTTTTT.

This clonotype was detected ten times or more. The junction departs from germline at one end; a sequencing error may be responsible. V gene TRBV7-7 combines with J gene TRBJ2-3; D unclear. Germline V gene lookup returns CDR1 SSHAT and CDR2 FNYEAQ (reference sequence). This CDR3 contains 14 residues. CDR3 in amino acids: CASSLTTYSDTQYF. As DNA, the CDR3 is TGTGCTAGCAGCTTAACTACGTACTCAGATACGCAGTATTTT.

The chain employs TRBV7-9 and TRBJ2-3, with 9 bases identical to TRBD1. Germline V CDR1 and CDR2: SEHNR, FQNEAQ (reference sequence). CDR3 length: 15 amino acids. V dropped 3 bases and J dropped 1; count of bases not matched to a gene: 2. Here the CDR3 DNA reads TGTGCCAGCAGCTTTACAGGGGGCGGCACAGATACGCAGTATTTT. Translated: CASSFTGGGTDTQYF.

The gene calls are TRBV3-1 and TRBJ1-1; D remains unclear. The CDR3 is 15 amino acids. Trimming took 4 bases from V and 0 from J, leaving 12 bases between them. The germline V gene has CDR1 LGHDT and CDR2 YNNKEL (reference sequence). The CDR3 DNA follows: TGTGCCAGCAGCCCTATGGAGGGTGTGAACACTGAAGCTTTCTTT. Protein product: CASSPMEGVNTEAFF.

This clonotype was observed many times. V is TRBV20-1 and J is TRBJ1-6; D gene unclear. The CDR3 has 13 residues. Germline V lookup: CDR1 DFQATT, CDR2 SNEGSKA (reference sequence). Trimming shortened V by 2 bases and J by 8 bases, and 10 bases separated the two germline ends. Here the CDR3 reads CSARRVRDSPLHF. The CDR3 nucleotides read TGCAGTGCTAGAAGGGTTCGGGATTCACCCCTCCACTTT.

In this sample, this clonotype turned up many times. J is TRBJ1-5 and V is TRBV10-3; 9 nucleotides agree with TRBD1. Germline V gene lookup returns CDR1 ENHRY and CDR2 SYGVKD. The ends lost 5 bases at V and 10 bases at J; junction bases unmatched: 9. This CDR3 has 14 residues. CDR3 DNA: TGTGCCATCAGTTCGACAGGGGGTGGGGGACCCCAGCATTTT. This translates into CAISSTGGGGPQHF.

This clonotype appeared a few times. This chain connects TRBV19 to TRBJ2-5, with D uncertain. Germline CDR1 reads LNHDA; CDR2 reads SQIVND (reference sequence). Trimming stripped 2 bases from V and 1 base from J, with 11 bases between. CDR3 size: 15 residues. The CDR3: CASSISRLGQETQYF. The CDR3, as DNA: TGTGCCAGTAGTATAAGCAGGTTGGGCCAAGAGACCCAGTACTTC.

This clonotype was seen many times. J is TRBJ2-3 and V is TRBV28, with D tentatively TRBD2 (6 bases). This CDR3 contains 16 residues. Trimming removed 8 bases at V and 2 bases at J, with 20 bases between. The germline V gene has CDR1 MDHEN and CDR2 SYDVKM. The CDR3 coding sequence is TGTGCCAGCGGGGAAGGGGCTAGCGTTTACACAGATACGCAGTATTTT. Translating it yields CASGEGASVYTDTQYF.

In this sample, this clonotype turned up many times. This sequence joins TRBV11-2 and TRBJ2-1; D remains ambiguous. The CDR3 contains 11 residues. The germline V and J ends were trimmed by 5 bases and 4 bases, with 3 bases remaining between them. Germline CDR1 is SGHAT and CDR2 is FQNNGV. The CDR3 DNA is TGTGCCAGCAGCGTTTACAATGAGCAGTTCTTC. It is translated as CASSVYNEQFF.

Ten or more counts support this clonotype. The chain uses TRBV12-3 or TRBV12-4 and TRBJ1-2; 10 positions agree with TRBD1. The V segment lost 6 bases and the J segment 4 bases; nucleotides outside the gene matches: 11. The CDR3 sequence is 16 residues long. As DNA, the CDR3 is TGTGCCAGCAGCCCGGGACAGGGGATAAAATTCTATGGCTACACCTTC. It encodes CASSPGQGIKFYGYTF.

This clonotype appeared many times. V usage is TRBV4-3 and J usage is TRBJ2-3, with 9 bases aligning to TRBD2. V lost 3 bases, J lost 0 bases, and 4 bases stayed unmatched. The V gene's germline CDR1 is LGHNA and CDR2 YSLEER. The CDR3 has 16 amino acids. The CDR3 sequence is CASSHHTSGSTDTQYF. Written as DNA, the CDR3 is TGCGCCAGCAGCCACCACACTAGCGGGAGCACAGATACGCAGTATTTT.

In its sample, this clonotype was seen a few times. The V call is TRBV10-3, the J call TRBJ2-6, with 7 bases fitting TRBD1. The CDR3 extends over 15 amino acids. CDR1 is ENHRY, CDR2 SYGVKD, per germline. Losses at the gene ends were 6 bases for V and 2 bases for J; bases not matched to a gene: 4. Written as DNA, the CDR3 is TGTGCCATCAGGGCCGACAGGGCTGGGGCCAACGTCCTGACTTTC. Amino acids: CAIRADRAGANVLTF.

At least ten counts were recorded for this clonotype. This chain connects TRBV11-2 to TRBJ2-5, with D possibly being TRBD1 or TRBD2 (5 bases each). CDR3 length: 20 amino acids. Trimming pared 5 bases from V and 1 base from J, leaving 29 bases between. The germline V gene has CDR1 SGHAT and CDR2 FQNNGV. The CDR3 spells CASSRSLGGPGRGFQETQYF. DNA of the CDR3: TGTGCCAGCAGCCGATCCCTTGGGGGACCCGGACGGGGCTTCCAAGAGACCCAGTACTTC. Based on the CDR3 plus reference TRBV11-2 and TRBJ2-5, the full variable domain is EAGVAQSPRYKIIEKRQSVAFWCNPISGHATLYWYQQILGQGPKLLIQFQNNGVVDDSQLPKDRFSAERLKGVDSTLKIQPAKLEDSAVYLCASSRSLGGPGRGFQETQYFGPGTRLLVL.

This clonotype was detected only a few times. The chain employs TRBV7-3 and TRBJ1-1; TRBD1 is a possible D gene (5 bases). V was trimmed by 2 bases and J by 6 bases, leaving 13 bases between them. Germline V gene sequence: CDR1 SGHTA, CDR2 FQGTGA. The CDR3 covers 14 residues. The CDR3 nucleotides read TGTGCCAGCAGCTTACAGGCTTTAGGGGCTGAAGCTTTCTTT. This encodes CASSLQALGAEAFF.

This clonotype was observed many times. V is TRBV6-2 or TRBV6-3 and J is TRBJ2-7; D gene uncertain. The germline V gene has CDR1 MNHEY and CDR2 SVGEGT. This CDR3 is built from 17 residues. Trimming took off 0 bases at V and 1 base at J, with 16 bases between the two ends. CDR3 nucleotides: TGTGCCAGCAGTTACTCTATCTTACCATCAAGATCCTACGAGCAGTACTTC. Translated, it gives CASSYSILPSRSYEQYF.

This clonotype has ten or more counts. The rearrangement links TRBV12-3 or TRBV12-4 to TRBJ2-1; 7 bases map to TRBD1. This CDR3 is built from 13 residues. V shed 3 bases, J shed 10 bases, and the junction held 6 bases outside the gene matches. The CDR3 sequence is CASSFDRAGEQFF. The CDR3 bases are TGTGCCAGCAGTTTTGACAGGGCAGGCGAGCAGTTCTTC.

This rearrangement joins TRBV6-2 or TRBV6-3 to TRBJ2-1, with 7 bases fitting TRBD1. The germline V gene encodes CDR1 MNHEY and CDR2 SVGEGT. V trimming: 7 bases; J trimming: 3 bases; junction bases outside the gene matches: 6. The CDR3 extends over 14 amino acids. CDR3 bases: TGTGCCAGCACCGGGGCAGGGGGCTACAATGAGCAGTTCTTC. Its translation: CASTGAGGYNEQFF.

This clonotype was found many times. The chain joins TRBV28 to TRBJ1-5; no firm D call. Looked up from germline, CDR1 is MDHEN and CDR2 is SYDVKM. The CDR3 extends over 14 amino acids. V lost 6 bases, J lost 7 bases, and 16 bases lay in between. CDR3 nucleotides: TGTGCCAGCAGCCCCGAAATCTCAGTCCAGCCCCAGCATTTT. It codes for CASSPEISVQPQHF.

This clonotype has a count of ten or more. The rearrangement joins TRBV20-1 to TRBJ2-5; no clear D gene. CDR1 DFQATT and CDR2 SNEGSKA come from the germline V gene (reference sequence). V gave up 1 base and J gave up 5 bases, with 17 bases separating them. This CDR3 comprises 15 residues. The CDR3: CSARVMGVVGETQYF. CDR3 sequence (DNA): TGCAGTGCTAGAGTGATGGGTGTAGTAGGGGAGACCCAGTACTTC.

The table lists this clonotype with many counts. This chain links TRBV20-1 with TRBJ2-1; 14 bases are shared with TRBD2. V was pared by 5 bases and J by 3 bases, with 6 bases of the junction left unmatched. The germline CDR1 and CDR2 sequences are DFQATT and SNEGSKA (reference sequence). The CDR3 is 16 residues long. The CDR3 loop reads CSAERLAGGSYNEQFF. The CDR3 nucleotides read TGCAGTGCTGAGCGACTAGCGGGAGGGAGCTACAATGAGCAGTTCTTC.

This clonotype came up many times. The rearrangement joins TRBV5-1 to TRBJ2-7; D uncertain. Deletions cut 7 bases from V and 0 bases from J, with 11 bases between. Germline assignment: CDR1 SGHRS and CDR2 YFSETQ. The CDR3 length is 13 residues. CDR3 residues: CASADVPSYEQYF. The CDR3, as DNA: TGCGCCAGCGCGGACGTCCCCTCCTACGAGCAGTACTTC.

The CDR3: CASSLSWTGTHEQYF. In DNA, the CDR3 is TGCGCCAGCAGCCTGTCCTGGACAGGGACCCACGAGCAGTACTTC. The chain uses TRBV5-1 and TRBJ2-7, with 8 bases matching TRBD1. CDR1 and CDR2 (germline): SGHRS, YFSETQ. V dropped 4 bases and J dropped 5; count of bases not matched to a gene: 11. The CDR3 totals 15 residues.

This clonotype was counted ten times or more. The J gene is TRBJ2-7, the V gene TRBV5-1, with D perhaps TRBD1 (6 bases). Looked up from germline, CDR1 is SGHRS and CDR2 is YFSETQ. Trimming removed 4 bases at V and 0 bases at J, with 14 bases between. This CDR3 comprises 15 residues. CDR3 DNA: TGCGCCAGCAGCGGAGGACAGAGAACCTCCTACGAGCAGTACTTC. Encoded protein: CASSGGQRTSYEQYF.

This clonotype was seen many times. The rearrangement uses TRBV9 and TRBJ2-5; TRBD1 aligns across 7 bases. CDR3 size: 15 residues. The germline V gene has CDR1 SGDLS and CDR2 YYNGEE. V shed 1 base and J 1 base; nucleotides not matched to a gene: 4. CDR3 DNA: TGTGCCAGCAGCGTATCAGGGGGATTCCAAGAGACCCAGTACTTC. The encoded protein is CASSVSGGFQETQYF.